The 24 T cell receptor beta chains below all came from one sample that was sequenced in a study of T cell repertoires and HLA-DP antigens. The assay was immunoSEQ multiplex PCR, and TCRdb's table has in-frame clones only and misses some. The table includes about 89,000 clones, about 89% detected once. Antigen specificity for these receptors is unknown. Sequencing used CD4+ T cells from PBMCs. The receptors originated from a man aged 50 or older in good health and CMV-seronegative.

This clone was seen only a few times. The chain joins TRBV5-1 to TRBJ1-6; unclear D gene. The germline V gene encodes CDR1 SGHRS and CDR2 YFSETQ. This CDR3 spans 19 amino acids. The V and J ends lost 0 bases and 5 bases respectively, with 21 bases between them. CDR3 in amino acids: CASSLVTSRTLKNNSPLHF. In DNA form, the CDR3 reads TGCGCCAGCAGCTTGGTCACTTCAAGAACACTAAAAAATAATTCACCCCTCCACTTT.

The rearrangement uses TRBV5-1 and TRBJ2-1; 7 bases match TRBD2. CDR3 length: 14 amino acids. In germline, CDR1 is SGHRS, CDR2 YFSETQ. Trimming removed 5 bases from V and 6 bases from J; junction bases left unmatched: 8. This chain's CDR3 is CASRAGETFNEQFF. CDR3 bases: TGCGCCAGCAGGGCGGGAGAGACTTTCAATGAGCAGTTCTTC.

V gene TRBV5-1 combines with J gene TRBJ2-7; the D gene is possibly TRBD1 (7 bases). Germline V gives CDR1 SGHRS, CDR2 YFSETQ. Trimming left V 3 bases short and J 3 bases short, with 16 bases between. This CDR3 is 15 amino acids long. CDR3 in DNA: TGCGCCAGCAGCTCACGGCCAGGGGGGAACTACGAGCAGTACTTC. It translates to CASSSRPGGNYEQYF.

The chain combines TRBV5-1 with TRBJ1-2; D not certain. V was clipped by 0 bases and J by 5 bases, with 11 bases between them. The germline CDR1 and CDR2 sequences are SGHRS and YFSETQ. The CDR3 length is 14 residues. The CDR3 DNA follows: TGCGCCAGCAGCTTGGAAGGTTCCTATTATGGCTACACCTTC. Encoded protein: CASSLEGSYYGYTF.

This CDR3 is CASSPGSGDEKLFF. CDR3 in DNA: TGTGCCAGCAGCCCCGGGTCCGGGGACGAAAAACTGTTTTTT. This sequence joins TRBV27 and TRBJ1-4; D is possibly TRBD1 (5 bases). The CDR3 sequence is 14 residues long. The germline V and J ends were trimmed by 6 bases and 8 bases, with 16 bases remaining between them. Germline V CDR1 and CDR2: MNHEY, SMNVEV (reference sequence). Full variable domain (rest looked up from reference TRBV27 and TRBJ1-4): EAQVTQNPRYLITVTGKKLTVTCSQNMNHEYMSWYRQDPGLGLRQIYYSMNVEVTDKGDVPEGYKVSRKEKRNFPLILESPSPNQTSLYFCASSPGSGDEKLFFGSGTQLSVL.

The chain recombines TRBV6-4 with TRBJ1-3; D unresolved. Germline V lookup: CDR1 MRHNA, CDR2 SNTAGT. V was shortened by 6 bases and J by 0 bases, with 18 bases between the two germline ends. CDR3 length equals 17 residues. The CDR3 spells CASRVRQHEPSGNTIYF. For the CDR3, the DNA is TGTGCCAGCAGGGTTAGGCAGCATGAACCCTCTGGAAACACCATATATTTT.

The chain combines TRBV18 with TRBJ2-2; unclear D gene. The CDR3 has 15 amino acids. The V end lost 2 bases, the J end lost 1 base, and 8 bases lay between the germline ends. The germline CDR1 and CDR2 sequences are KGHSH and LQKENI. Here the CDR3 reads CASSPSPENTGELFF. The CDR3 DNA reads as TGTGCCAGCTCACCATCGCCTGAGAACACCGGGGAGCTGTTTTTT.

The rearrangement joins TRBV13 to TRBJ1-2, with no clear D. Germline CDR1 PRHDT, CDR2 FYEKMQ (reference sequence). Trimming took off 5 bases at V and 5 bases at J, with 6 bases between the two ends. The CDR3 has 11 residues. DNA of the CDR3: TGTGCCAGCAGCCCCCGATATGGCTACACCTTC. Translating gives CASSPRYGYTF.

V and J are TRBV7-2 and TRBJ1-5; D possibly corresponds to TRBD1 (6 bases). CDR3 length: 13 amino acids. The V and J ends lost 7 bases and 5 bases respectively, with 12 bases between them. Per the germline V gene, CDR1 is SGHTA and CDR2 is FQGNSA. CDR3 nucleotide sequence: TGTGCCAGCAAGGCACCAGGGGATCAGCCCCAGCATTTT. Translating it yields CASKAPGDQPQHF. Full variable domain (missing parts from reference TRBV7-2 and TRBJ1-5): GAGVSQSPSNKVTEKGKDVELRCDPISGHTALYWYRQSLGQGLEFLIYFQGNSAPDKSGLPSDRFSAERTGGSVSTLTIQRTQQEDSAVYLCASKAPGDQPQHFGDGTRLSIL.

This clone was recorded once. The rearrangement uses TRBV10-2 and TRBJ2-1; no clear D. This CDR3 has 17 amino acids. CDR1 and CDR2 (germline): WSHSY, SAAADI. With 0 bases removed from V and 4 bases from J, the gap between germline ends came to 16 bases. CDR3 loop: CASSESPSSSLYNEQFF. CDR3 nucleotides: TGCGCCAGCAGTGAGTCGCCCTCTAGTTCCCTTTACAATGAGCAGTTCTTC.

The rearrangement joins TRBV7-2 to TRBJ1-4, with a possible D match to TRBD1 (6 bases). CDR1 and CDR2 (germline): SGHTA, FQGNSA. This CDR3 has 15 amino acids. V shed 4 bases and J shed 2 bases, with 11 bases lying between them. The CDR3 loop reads CASSSTGSTNEKLFF. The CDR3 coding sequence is TGTGCCAGCAGCTCCACAGGGAGCACTAATGAAAAACTGTTTTTT. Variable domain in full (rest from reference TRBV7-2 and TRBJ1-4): GAGVSQSPSNKVTEKGKDVELRCDPISGHTALYWYRQSLGQGLEFLIYFQGNSAPDKSGLPSDRFSAERTGGSVSTLTIQRTQQEDSAVYLCASSSTGSTNEKLFFGSGTQLSVL.

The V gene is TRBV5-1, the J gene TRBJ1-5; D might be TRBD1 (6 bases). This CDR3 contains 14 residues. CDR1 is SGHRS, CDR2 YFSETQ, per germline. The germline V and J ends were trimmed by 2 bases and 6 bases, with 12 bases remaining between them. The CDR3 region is CASSFVQGGQPQHF. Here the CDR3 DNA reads TGCGCCAGCAGCTTCGTACAGGGCGGTCAGCCCCAGCATTTT.

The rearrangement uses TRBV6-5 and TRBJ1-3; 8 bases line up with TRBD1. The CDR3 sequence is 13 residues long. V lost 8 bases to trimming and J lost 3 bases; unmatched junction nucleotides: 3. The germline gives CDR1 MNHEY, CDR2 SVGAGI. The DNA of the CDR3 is TGTGCCAGCGGCACAGGGGGTGGAAACACCATATATTTT. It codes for CASGTGGGNTIYF.

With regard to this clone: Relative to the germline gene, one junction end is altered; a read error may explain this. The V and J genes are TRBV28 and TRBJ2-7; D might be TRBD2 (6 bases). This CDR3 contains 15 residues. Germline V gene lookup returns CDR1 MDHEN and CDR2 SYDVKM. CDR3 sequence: CASSPRGSLTYEQYF. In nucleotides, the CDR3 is TGCGCCAGCAGCCCCCGGGGGTCCTTAACCTACGAGCAGTACTTC.

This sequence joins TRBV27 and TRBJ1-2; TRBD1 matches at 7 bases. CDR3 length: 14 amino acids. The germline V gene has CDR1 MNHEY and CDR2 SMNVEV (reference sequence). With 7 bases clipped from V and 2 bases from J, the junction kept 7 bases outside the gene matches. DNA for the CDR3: TGTGCCAGCAAACCGGGACAGCTGAACTATGGCTACACCTTC. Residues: CASKPGQLNYGYTF.

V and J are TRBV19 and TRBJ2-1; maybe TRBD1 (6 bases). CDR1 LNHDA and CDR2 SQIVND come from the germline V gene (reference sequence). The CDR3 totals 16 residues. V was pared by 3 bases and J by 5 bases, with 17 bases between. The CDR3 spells CASSMGSQGRDNEQFF. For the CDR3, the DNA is TGTGCCAGTAGTATGGGGTCACAGGGTCGGGACAATGAGCAGTTCTTC.

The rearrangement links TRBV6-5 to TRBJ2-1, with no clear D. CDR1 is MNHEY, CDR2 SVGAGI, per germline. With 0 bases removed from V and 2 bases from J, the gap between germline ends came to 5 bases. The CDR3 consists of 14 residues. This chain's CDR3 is CASSYSYTYNEQFF. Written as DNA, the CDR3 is TGTGCCAGCAGTTACTCTTACACCTACAATGAGCAGTTCTTC.

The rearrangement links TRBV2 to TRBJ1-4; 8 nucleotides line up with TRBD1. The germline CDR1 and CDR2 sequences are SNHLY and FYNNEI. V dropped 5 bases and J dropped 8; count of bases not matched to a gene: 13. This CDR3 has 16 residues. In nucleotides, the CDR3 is TGTGCCAGCAGTAAAACCGGGGGAGACAGGGGAGAAAAACTGTTTTTT. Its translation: CASSKTGGDRGEKLFF.

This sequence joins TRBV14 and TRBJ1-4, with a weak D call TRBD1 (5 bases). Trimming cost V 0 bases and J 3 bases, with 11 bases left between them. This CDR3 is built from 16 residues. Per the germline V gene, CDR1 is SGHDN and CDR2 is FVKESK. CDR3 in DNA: TGTGCCAGCAGCCAAGATCAGGGCTTGGCTAATGAAAAACTGTTTTTT. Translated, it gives CASSQDQGLANEKLFF.

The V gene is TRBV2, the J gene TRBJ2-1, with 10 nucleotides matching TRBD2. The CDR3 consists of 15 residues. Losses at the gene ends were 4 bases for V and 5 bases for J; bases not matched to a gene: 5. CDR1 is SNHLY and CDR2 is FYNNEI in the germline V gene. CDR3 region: CASSVRTSGDNEQFF. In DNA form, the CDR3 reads TGTGCCAGCAGTGTTAGGACTAGCGGTGACAATGAGCAGTTCTTC.

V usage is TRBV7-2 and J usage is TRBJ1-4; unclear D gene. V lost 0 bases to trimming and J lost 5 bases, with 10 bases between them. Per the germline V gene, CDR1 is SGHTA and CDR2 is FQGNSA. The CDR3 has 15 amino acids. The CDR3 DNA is TGTGCCAGCAGCTTAGCCCGGACGACAAATGAAAAACTGTTTTTT. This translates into CASSLARTTNEKLFF.

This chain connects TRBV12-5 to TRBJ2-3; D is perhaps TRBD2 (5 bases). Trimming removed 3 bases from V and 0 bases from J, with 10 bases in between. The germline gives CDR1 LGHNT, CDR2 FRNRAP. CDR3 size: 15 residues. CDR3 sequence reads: CASGFLAGSTDTQYF. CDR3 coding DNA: TGTGCTAGTGGTTTTCTGGCGGGTAGCACAGATACGCAGTATTTT.

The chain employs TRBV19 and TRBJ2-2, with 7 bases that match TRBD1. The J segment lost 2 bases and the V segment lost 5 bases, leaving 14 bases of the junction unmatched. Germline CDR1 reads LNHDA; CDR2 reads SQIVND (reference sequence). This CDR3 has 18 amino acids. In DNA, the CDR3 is TGTGCCAGTAGTTCTCACTTAAACAGGGGCCCTAACACCGGGGAGCTGTTTTTT. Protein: CASSSHLNRGPNTGELFF.

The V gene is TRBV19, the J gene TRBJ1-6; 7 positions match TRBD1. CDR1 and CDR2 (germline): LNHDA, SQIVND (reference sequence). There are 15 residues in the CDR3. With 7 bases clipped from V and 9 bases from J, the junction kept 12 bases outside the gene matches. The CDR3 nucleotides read TGTGCCAGTACCCCGGACAGGACACTAGGTTCACCCCTCCACTTT. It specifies CASTPDRTLGSPLHF.